This is a list of T cell receptor beta chains from one sample in a study of blood T cell repertoires in COVID-19. Profiling relied on immunoSEQ multiplex PCR, and the TCRdb table lists in-frame clones only, not all of them. The sample yields 100,000 to 150,000 clones, roughly nine tenths seen once. The specimen sequenced was peripheral blood. These receptors came from a man aged 45-65 years with COVID-19, enrolled during active disease. The CDR3 runs from the conserved cysteine through the conserved F or W. A D gene is named only where the DNA matches it firmly. Some rows mark clone size as missing; the rest say once, few, many or name a class of expanded clone.

V: TRBV6-6; D: TRBD1; size: NA; J: TRBJ2-3; CDR3: CASSYRTGVSTDTQYF; DNA: TGTGCCAGCAGTTATAGGACAGGCGTTAGCACAGATACGCAGTATTTT
V: TRBV28; D: TRBD1; size: NA; J: TRBJ2-3; CDR3: CASSFSGGASTDTQYF; DNA: TGTGCCAGCAGTTTCTCAGGGGGCGCAAGCACAGATACGCAGTATTTT
V: TRBV30; D: NA; size: NA; J: TRBJ2-3; CDR3: CAWSVGGTDTQYF; DNA: TGTGCCTGGAGTGTAGGGGGCACAGATACGCAGTATTTT
V: TRBV18; D: TRBD2; size: NA; J: TRBJ2-1; CDR3: CASSSSIRLAGEGEQFF; DNA: TGTGCCAGCTCCTCCTCAATTCGACTAGCGGGAGAGGGTGAGCAGTTCTTC
V: TRBV5-4; D: TRBD1; size: NA; J: TRBJ1-4; CDR3: CASSVPRQGTLGPELFF; DNA: TGTGCCAGCAGCGTTCCGAGACAGGGCACTCTAGGTCCGGAACTGTTTTTT
V: TRBV12-3/TRBV12-4; D: NA; size: NA; J: TRBJ2-4; CDR3: CASSLAKNIQYF; DNA: TGTGCCAGTTCCTTAGCCAAAAACATTCAGTACTTC
V: TRBV28; D: NA; size: NA; J: TRBJ1-1; CDR3: CASSFRQEAFF; DNA: TGTGCCAGCAGTTTCCGTCAGGAAGCTTTCTTT
V: TRBV6-6; D: NA; size: NA; J: TRBJ1-4; CDR3: CASSPGFFSGGLEDNEKLFF; DNA: TGTGCCAGCAGCCCCGGGTTTTTTTCTGGGGGCCTTGAGGATAATGAAAAACTGTTTTTT
V: TRBV30; D: TRBD1; size: NA; J: TRBJ1-5; CDR3: CAWSPGTGPQPQHF; DNA: TGTGCCTGGAGTCCCGGGACAGGGCCCCAGCCCCAGCATTTT
V: TRBV9; D: NA; size: NA; J: TRBJ2-7; CDR3: CASSVAQGHEQYF; DNA: TGTGCCAGCAGCGTCGCTCAGGGCCACGAGCAGTACTTC
V: TRBV12-3/TRBV12-4; D: NA; size: NA; J: TRBJ2-6; CDR3: CASSSSGANVLTF; DNA: TGTGCCAGCAGTTCGTCTGGGGCCAACGTCCTGACTTTC
V: TRBV11-2; D: NA; size: once; J: TRBJ2-5; CDR3: CASSLYQQETQYF; DNA: TGTGCCAGCAGCTTGTACCAGCAAGAGACCCAGTACTTC
V: TRBV5-1; D: TRBD1; size: once; J: TRBJ2-3; CDR3: CASSADRGTDTQYF; DNA: TGCGCCAGCAGCGCAGACAGGGGTACAGATACGCAGTATTTT
V: TRBV6-1; D: NA; size: NA; J: TRBJ2-2; CDR3: CASSEAVKGGGELFF; DNA: TGTGCCAGCAGTGAAGCGGTGAAGGGCGGGGGGGAGCTGTTTTTT
V: TRBV30; D: NA; size: NA; J: TRBJ2-5; CDR3: CAWSVRARETQYF; DNA: TGTGCCTGGAGTGTGAGAGCTCGCGAGACCCAGTACTTC
V: TRBV2; D: TRBD1; size: NA; J: TRBJ1-2; CDR3: CASRHADRLYGYTF; DNA: TGTGCCAGCAGACACGCGGACAGGCTCTATGGCTACACCTTC
V: TRBV28; D: NA; size: NA; J: TRBJ1-4; CDR3: CASSSRQNNEKLFF; DNA: TGTGCCAGCAGTTCCAGGCAGAACAATGAAAAACTGTTTTTT
V: TRBV7-8; D: TRBD1; size: NA; J: TRBJ2-1; CDR3: CASSPGTGGFNEQFF; DNA: TGTGCCAGCAGCCCGGGGACAGGGGGTTTCAATGAGCAGTTCTTC
V: TRBV30; D: TRBD2; size: NA; J: TRBJ2-1; CDR3: CAWTLRTSGRIRGEQFF; DNA: TGTGCCTGGACCCTACGGACTAGCGGGAGAATCCGTGGCGAGCAGTTCTTC
V: TRBV29-1; D: NA; size: NA; J: TRBJ2-3; CDR3: CSVNRLADTQYF; DNA: TGCAGCGTTAATAGACTTGCCGATACGCAGTATTTT
V: TRBV19; D: NA; size: few; J: TRBJ1-1; CDR3: CASSRGPAGTEAFF; DNA: TGTGCCAGTAGCAGGGGTCCCGCCGGCACTGAAGCTTTCTTT
V: TRBV18; D: NA; size: once; J: TRBJ2-7; CDR3: CASSPGQHGEQYF; DNA: TGTGCCAGCTCACCGGGGCAGCACGGGGAGCAGTACTTC
V: TRBV9; D: NA; size: NA; J: TRBJ2-7; CDR3: CASSPPGSYEQYF; DNA: TGTGCCAGCAGCCCCCCGGGGAGCTACGAGCAGTACTTC
V: TRBV14; D: TRBD1; size: once; J: TRBJ2-5; CDR3: CASSQDLGGSKTQYF; DNA: TGTGCCAGCAGCCAAGATTTAGGGGGCTCAAAGACCCAGTACTTC
V: TRBV19; D: NA; size: NA; J: TRBJ2-5; CDR3: CASRGVGETQYF; DNA: TGTGCCAGTAGAGGGGTCGGGGAGACCCAGTACTTC
V: TRBV5-4; D: TRBD2; size: NA; J: TRBJ2-5; CDR3: CASSETSGRETQYF; DNA: TGTGCCAGCAGCGAGACTAGCGGGAGGGAGACCCAGTACTTC
V: TRBV25-1; D: TRBD2; size: NA; J: TRBJ2-7; CDR3: CASRGVSYEQYF; DNA: TGTGCCAGCCGGGGGGTCTCCTACGAGCAGTACTTC
V: TRBV19; D: NA; size: once; J: TRBJ2-1; CDR3: CASSIDLLRGEQFF; DNA: TGTGCCAGTAGTATAGATCTCCTACGCGGTGAGCAGTTCTTC
V: TRBV18; D: NA; size: NA; J: TRBJ2-5; CDR3: CASSPGPVQETQYF; DNA: TGTGCCAGCTCACCCGGTCCCGTCCAAGAGACCCAGTACTTC
V: TRBV6-4; D: TRBD1; size: NA; J: TRBJ2-4; CDR3: CASSDRQGLAKNIQYF; DNA: TGTGCCAGCAGTGACAGACAGGGGCTAGCCAAAAACATTCAGTACTTC
V: TRBV6-5; D: TRBD1; size: NA; J: TRBJ2-1; CDR3: CASRTGNYNEQFF; DNA: TGTGCCAGCAGGACAGGGAACTACAATGAGCAGTTCTTC
V: TRBV7-2; D: TRBD1; size: NA; J: TRBJ2-7; CDR3: CASSLSGTASYEQYF; DNA: TGTGCCAGCAGCTTATCCGGGACAGCCTCCTACGAGCAGTACTTC
V: TRBV7-9; D: TRBD2; size: NA; J: TRBJ2-7; CDR3: CASSQTGTSYEQYF; DNA: TGTGCCAGCAGCCAGACCGGGACTAGCTACGAGCAGTACTTC
V: TRBV5-1; D: TRBD2; size: NA; J: TRBJ2-1; CDR3: CASSNDLAGVGNEQFF; DNA: TGCGCCAGCAGCAACGACCTAGCGGGAGTGGGGAATGAGCAGTTCTTC
V: TRBV24-1; D: NA; size: NA; J: TRBJ2-3; CDR3: CATESTDTQYF; DNA: TGTGCCACCGAGAGCACAGATACGCAGTATTTT
V: TRBV6-5; D: TRBD1; size: NA; J: TRBJ2-5; CDR3: CASRGGQGGQETQYF; DNA: TGTGCCAGCAGAGGCGGACAGGGAGGCCAAGAGACCCAGTACTTC
V: TRBV19; D: NA; size: NA; J: TRBJ2-2; CDR3: CASSSGRTGELFF; DNA: TGTGCCAGTAGTTCAGGGAGGACCGGGGAGCTGTTTTTT
V: TRBV7-3; D: TRBD2; size: NA; J: TRBJ2-3; CDR3: CASSLFPSGNTDTQYF; DNA: TGTGCCAGCAGCTTATTTCCTAGCGGGAACACAGATACGCAGTATTTT
V: TRBV29-1; D: NA; size: NA; J: TRBJ1-3; CDR3: CSAATGVSGNTIYF; DNA: TGCAGCGCCGCGACAGGAGTCTCTGGAAACACCATATATTTT
V: TRBV28; D: NA; size: NA; J: TRBJ1-2; CDR3: CASSLGGYGYTF; DNA: TGTGCCAGCAGTTTAGGAGGGTATGGCTACACCTTC
V: TRBV15; D: NA; size: NA; J: TRBJ2-5; CDR3: CATSSDRSYQETQYF; DNA: TGTGCCACCAGCAGCGACAGGTCTTATCAAGAGACCCAGTACTTC
V: TRBV7-2; D: TRBD1; size: NA; J: TRBJ2-3; CDR3: CASSLDRRTDTQYF; DNA: TGTGCCAGCAGCTTGGACAGGCGCACAGATACGCAGTATTTT
V: TRBV19; D: NA; size: NA; J: TRBJ2-2; CDR3: CASNRVGTGELFF; DNA: TGTGCCAGTAACAGGGTGGGCACCGGGGAGCTGTTTTTT
V: TRBV7-9; D: TRBD1; size: NA; J: TRBJ1-4; CDR3: CASSGGTGNVAEKLFF; DNA: TGTGCCAGCAGCGGAGGGACAGGGAACGTTGCTGAAAAACTGTTTTTT
V: TRBV20-1; D: NA; size: NA; J: TRBJ1-6; CDR3: CSARDGGPLHF; DNA: TGCAGTGCTAGAGATGGCGGGCCCCTCCACTTT
V: TRBV29-1; D: NA; size: NA; J: TRBJ1-1; CDR3: CSVEGTLFTEAFF; DNA: TGCAGCGTTGAGGGGACACTTTTCACTGAAGCTTTCTTT
V: TRBV10-3; D: TRBD1; size: NA; J: TRBJ1-6; CDR3: CAISGTGEGALHF; DNA: TGTGCCATCAGTGGGACAGGGGAAGGAGCCCTCCACTTT
V: TRBV19; D: NA; size: NA; J: TRBJ2-2; CDR3: CASFNRAGNTGELFF; DNA: TGTGCCAGCTTCAACAGGGCGGGGAACACCGGGGAGCTGTTTTTT
V: TRBV7-2; D: NA; size: once; J: TRBJ1-2; CDR3: CASSLGGQGGGYTF; DNA: TGTGCCAGCAGCCTCGGGGGCCAGGGAGGGGGCTACACCTTC
V: TRBV19; D: NA; size: few; J: TRBJ1-2; CDR3: CASTDRPQGYGYTF; DNA: TGTGCCAGTACCGATCGGCCCCAGGGGTATGGCTACACCTTC
V: TRBV14; D: NA; size: NA; J: TRBJ2-1; CDR3: CASSPYLAASYNEQFF; DNA: TGTGCCAGCAGCCCGTATTTAGCGGCCTCCTACAATGAGCAGTTCTTC
V: TRBV5-4; D: NA; size: NA; J: TRBJ2-3; CDR3: CASSLGSRVTDTQYF; DNA: TGTGCCAGCAGCTTGGGGTCCAGGGTCACAGATACGCAGTATTTT
V: TRBV13; D: TRBD2; size: NA; J: TRBJ2-1; CDR3: CASSSRTSGGDDEQFF; DNA: TGTGCCAGCAGCTCAAGAACTAGCGGGGGTGACGATGAGCAGTTCTTC
V: TRBV30; D: TRBD1; size: NA; J: TRBJ2-7; CDR3: CAWSKPPLGQGKSYEQYF; DNA: TGTGCCTGGAGTAAACCACCCCTGGGACAGGGGAAGTCCTACGAGCAGTACTTC
V: TRBV6-5; D: NA; size: NA; J: TRBJ1-5; CDR3: CASSYSGRNQPQHF; DNA: TGTGCCAGCAGTTACTCGGGGAGAAATCAGCCCCAGCATTTT
V: TRBV27; D: TRBD1; size: NA; J: TRBJ2-2; CDR3: CASSELDRSTGELFF; DNA: TGTGCCAGCAGCGAGTTGGACAGGTCCACCGGGGAGCTGTTTTTT
V: TRBV18; D: NA; size: NA; J: TRBJ1-4; CDR3: CASSIAPTDIEKLFF; DNA: TGTGCCAGCTCAATTGCACCGACAGACATCGAAAAACTGTTTTTT
V: TRBV6-5; D: NA; size: NA; J: TRBJ2-3; CDR3: CANSRTGSTDTQYF; DNA: TGTGCCAACAGTCGGACGGGGTCCACAGATACGCAGTATTTT
V: TRBV6-1; D: NA; size: NA; J: TRBJ2-5; CDR3: CASSEPRGQETQYF; DNA: TGTGCCAGCAGTGAACCACGCGGTCAAGAGACCCAGTACTTC
V: TRBV4-3; D: NA; size: NA; J: TRBJ2-3; CDR3: CASSQDWGQATTDTQYF; DNA: TGCGCCAGCAGCCAAGATTGGGGCCAGGCCACCACAGATACGCAGTATTTT